These T cell receptor beta chains were read from a single sample in a study of beta chain features in type 1 diabetes. Generated by immunoSEQ multiplex PCR, the TCRdb table keeps only in-frame clones and is missing some. The sample records some 900,000 clones, about 17% being singletons. Material: naive CD4+ T cells from blood. All receptors come from a woman aged 18-29 years in good health. Each CDR3 is given with its conserved first and last residue. The D gene is left open where the match is weak. Clone size is given for some rows only: seen once, a few or many times, or a class if the clone is expanded.

J gene | clone size | V gene | D gene | CDR3 DNA | CDR3 protein
TRBJ1-3 | . | TRBV6-1 | . | TGTGCCAGCAACCATCCGGGATCCTCTGGAAACACCATATATTTT | CASNHPGSSGNTIYF
TRBJ1-4 | . | TRBV5-1 | . | TGCGCCAGCAGCTTCCAAGGGGGGGATAATGAAAAACTGTTTTTT | CASSFQGGDNEKLFF
TRBJ2-1 | . | TRBV7-3 | TRBD2 | TGTGCCAGCAGCCCCCTAGCGGGAGTAGAATACAATGAGCAGTTCTTC | CASSPLAGVEYNEQFF
TRBJ2-5 | . | TRBV23-1 | TRBD1 | TGCGCAAGACAAGGACAGGGGAAAGAGAAGACCCAGTACTTC | CARQGQGKEKTQYF
TRBJ2-2 | . | TRBV5-1 | . | TGCGCCAGCAGCTCGGACGGGAGTGGCACCGGGGAGCTGTTTTTT | CASSSDGSGTGELFF
TRBJ2-3 | . | TRBV4-3 | . | TGCGCCAGCAGGACCGATACGCAGTATTTT | CASRTDTQYF
TRBJ1-1 | . | TRBV18 | . | TGTGCCAGCTCACCTTCGGTAGACACTGAAGCTTTCTTT | CASSPSVDTEAFF
TRBJ2-5 | few | TRBV29-1 | TRBD2 | TGCAGCGCACAAAGAGGGACTAGCGGGACTAGCGAGACCCAGTACTTC | CSAQRGTSGTSETQYF
TRBJ1-2 | . | TRBV19 | . | TGTGCCAGTAGTATAGATCTCCAGGCGAGTCACTATGGCTACACCTTC | CASSIDLQASHYGYTF
TRBJ2-1 | . | TRBV5-6 | . | TGTGCCAGCAGCTCGATGGCACTGGGGATTGGTGAGCAGTTCTTC | CASSSMALGIGEQFF
TRBJ2-3 | few | TRBV11-1 | . | TGTGCCAGCAGCTTAGCGGGGGTTGATACGCAGTATTTT | CASSLAGVDTQYF
TRBJ2-1 | . | TRBV5-5 | TRBD2 | TGTGCCAGCAGCCTGGCGGGAGCCTCCTTTGAGCAGTTCTTC | CASSLAGASFEQFF
TRBJ2-5 | many | TRBV10-3 | . | TGTGCCATCAGCGATCGACAGGCCCAAGAGACCCAGTACTTC | CAISDRQAQETQYF
TRBJ2-5 | few | TRBV4-1 | . | TGCGCCAGCAGCCAGGGGACCAGGGAGACCCAGTACTTC | CASSQGTRETQYF
TRBJ2-2 | few | TRBV7-3 | . | TGTGCCAGCAGCTCCGGATCCCGCGGGGAGCTGTTTTTT | CASSSGSRGELFF
TRBJ2-5 | few | TRBV6-5 | TRBD1 | TGTGCCAGCAGTTACGACAGGGGAGAGACCCAGTACTTC | CASSYDRGETQYF
TRBJ2-2 | . | TRBV7-9 | . | TGTGCCAGCAGCTCAGGCGGGGAGCTGTTTTTT | CASSSGGELFF
TRBJ1-3 | few | TRBV7-2 | . | TGTGCCAGCAAATTAGGGGGCTCTGGAAACACCATATATTTT | CASKLGGSGNTIYF
TRBJ2-3 | . | TRBV5-6 | TRBD1 | TGTGCCAGCAGCTTGAAGGGGGCGTCGGGCACAGATACGCAGTATTTT | CASSLKGASGTDTQYF
TRBJ1-2 | . | TRBV7-2 | . | TGTGCCAGCAGCCCCCGTTACGGTAACTATGGCTACACCTTC | CASSPRYGNYGYTF
TRBJ1-3 | few | TRBV10-3 | . | TGTGCCATCGCCCGGTCTGGAAACACCATATATTTT | CAIARSGNTIYF
TRBJ2-2 | few | TRBV4-2 | . | TGTGCCAGCAGCCAAATGAGTAGTGGGGAGCTGTTTTTT | CASSQMSSGELFF
TRBJ1-5 | . | TRBV7-9 | TRBD1 | TGTGCCAGCAGCTTAGGATCAGGGGGCCGTAGCAATCAGCCCCAGCATTTT | CASSLGSGGRSNQPQHF
TRBJ1-5 | . | TRBV28 | . | TGTGCCAGCAGAACTTGGTCGGGTCAGCCCCAGCATTTT | CASRTWSGQPQHF
TRBJ2-6 | few | TRBV19 | . | TGTGCCAGTAGCGACCTCATCTCTGGGGCCAACGTCCTGACTTTC | CASSDLISGANVLTF
TRBJ2-6 | many | TRBV14 | . | TGTGCCAGCAGCCAGCGTAGAACTGGGGCCAACGTCCTGACTTTC | CASSQRRTGANVLTF
TRBJ1-1 | . | TRBV11-2 | TRBD1 | TGTGCCAGCAGCTTGACAGGGGGGACTGAAGCTTTCTTT | CASSLTGGTEAFF
TRBJ2-7 | . | TRBV27 | . | TGTGCCAGCAGCCTGCTGGCTAGGATCTCCTACGAGCAGTACTTC | CASSLLARISYEQYF
TRBJ2-1 | few | TRBV19 | . | TGTGCCAGTAGTATAGAGGGGTGGAGTGAGCAGTTCTTC | CASSIEGWSEQFF
TRBJ1-1 | . | TRBV18 | . | TGTGCCAGCTCACAACGGGAGGAGCTAGGAGACACTGAAGCTTTCTTT | CASSQREELGDTEAFF
TRBJ2-3 | . | TRBV6-1 | . | TGTGCCAGCAGTGAGCAATACAACACAGATACGCAGTATTTT | CASSEQYNTDTQYF
TRBJ2-5 | few | TRBV7-8 | . | TGTGCCAGCAGCTTAGGCCGGGTTCTGGAGACCCAGTACTTC | CASSLGRVLETQYF
TRBJ2-2 | . | TRBV7-2 | TRBD1 | TGTGCCAGCAGCTTTTGGACAGGCGGCACCGGGGAGCTGTTTTTT | CASSFWTGGTGELFF
TRBJ2-2 | few | TRBV18 | . | TGTGCCAGCTCAACCAGGGGACTTTTCGCGAACACCGGGGAGCTGTTTTTT | CASSTRGLFANTGELFF
TRBJ2-1 | few | TRBV7-2 | . | TGTGCCAGCAGCTTAGATCCCCGAGGGACGATTAGCGCCCGTCGGGTCTTC | CASSLDPRGTISARRVF
TRBJ2-7 | few | TRBV7-2 | . | TGTGCCAGCAGCTTAGGGCGGCAGGGGCAAGGGGAGCAGTACTTC | CASSLGRQGQGEQYF
TRBJ2-3 | few | TRBV14 | . | TGTGCCAGCAGGCGCAGCACAGATACGCAGTATTTT | CASRRSTDTQYF
TRBJ2-5 | few | TRBV19 | . | TGTGCCAGTAGTATTAGCTATCAAGAGACCCAGTACTTC | CASSISYQETQYF
TRBJ1-4 | . | TRBV7-8 | . | TGTGCCAGCAGCCCGAACCGGGGGGCCGATAATGAAAAACTGTTTTTT | CASSPNRGADNEKLFF
TRBJ2-5 | . | TRBV5-1 | TRBD2 | TGCGCCAGCAGCTTGGAGACGCCGGGACTAGCGGGATTAGAGACCCAGTACTTC | CASSLETPGLAGLETQYF
TRBJ2-7 | . | TRBV15 | TRBD2 | TGTGCCACCAGCACCCTAGCGGGAGGATACGAGCAGTACTTC | CATSTLAGGYEQYF
TRBJ2-6 | once | TRBV7-8 | TRBD1 | TGTGCCAGCAGCTTAGTATTCGGACAGGGGACGTTTGGGGCCAACGTCCTGACTTTC | CASSLVFGQGTFGANVLTF
TRBJ1-4 | few | TRBV5-1 | TRBD1 | TGCGCCAGCAGCTTGAGCGGGACAGGGGGTTTTGGTGAAAAACTGTTTTTT | CASSLSGTGGFGEKLFF
TRBJ2-5 | few | TRBV19 | . | TGTGCCAGTAGTATACCCGGTGAGGGTACGAAGACCCAGTACTTC | CASSIPGEGTKTQYF
TRBJ1-4 | few | TRBV6-6 | . | TGTGCCAGCAGTGTAAACTATAATGAAAAACTGTTTTTT | CASSVNYNEKLFF
TRBJ2-1 | . | TRBV5-4 | . | TGTGCCAGCAGCTTGGCCCGTCATACGGAAAGCTCCTACAATGAGCAGTTCTTC | CASSLARHTESSYNEQFF
TRBJ1-1 | . | TRBV6-5 | . | TGTGCCAGCAGTTACAGGAACACTGAAGCTTTCTTT | CASSYRNTEAFF
TRBJ1-5 | few | TRBV7-2 | . | TGTGCCAGCAGCTACCAGGGACAGCCCCAGCATTTT | CASSYQGQPQHF
TRBJ2-2 | . | TRBV2 | . | TGTGCCACGACACTGCAGACCGGGGAGCTGTTTTTT | CATTLQTGELFF
TRBJ1-5 | . | TRBV10-3 | TRBD1 | TGTGCCATCAGCGCCGGGACAGGGGGCAATCAGCCCCAGCATTTT | CAISAGTGGNQPQHF
TRBJ2-3 | few | TRBV5-6 | . | TGTGCCAGCAGCTTGCTGGGTGCAGATACGCAGTATTTT | CASSLLGADTQYF
TRBJ2-7 | few | TRBV6-5 | TRBD2 | TGTGCCAGCAGTTACTCGAGCGGGAGTAATTACGAGCAGTACTTC | CASSYSSGSNYEQYF
TRBJ1-1 | few | TRBV5-1 | TRBD1 | TGCGCCAGCAGCTCCCTGGACAGGGATATGAACACTGAAGCTTTCTTT | CASSSLDRDMNTEAFF
TRBJ2-2 | . | TRBV2 | TRBD1 | TGTGCCAGCAGTACACAACCGGGACAGGGACTCACCGGGGAGCTGTTTTTT | CASSTQPGQGLTGELFF
TRBJ1-1 | few | TRBV28 | TRBD1 | TGTGCCAGCAGTCAGGGGGGGCCGAGGGCTTTCTTT | CASSQGGPRAFF